A single count supports the clone carrying this TCR beta chain. Antigen unknown. The CDR3 runs to 17 residues. V lost 0 bases to trimming and J lost 2 bases, with 14 bases between them. The germline V gene has CDR1 SGHTS and CDR2 YDEGEE. Data came from immunoSEQ multiplex PCR; TCRdb stores just in-frame clones and leaves some out. The sample includes roughly 99,000 clones, around nine tenths of them seen just once. The sample belongs to a study of T cell responses to AZD1222 COVID-19 vaccine. Overall study: Pooling was applied to second doses at about 4 or about 12 weeks. Study-wide points: Breadth and depth of Spike-specific TCRs rose after two AZD1222 doses. Recipients of AZD1222 seropositive at baseline numbered only 6 or 7. There were mostly white British donors and more females than males, and clonal diversity was possibly underestimated.

This sequence was found in an adult in good health. This material consisted of peripheral blood, taken on day 0 of AZD1222 vaccination. The rearrangement links TRBV5-8 to TRBJ2-2; D unclear. Here the CDR3 reads CASSLVSQTPNTGELFF. CDR3 nucleotide sequence: TGTGCCAGCAGCTTGGTGTCCCAGACACCTAACACCGGGGAGCTGTTTTTT. Drawing the rest from reference TRBV5-8 and TRBJ2-2, the complete variable domain is EAGVTQSPTHLIKTRGQQATLRCSPISGHTSVYWYQQALGLGLQFLLWYDEGEERNRGNFPPRFSGRQFPNYSSELNVNALELEDSALYLCASSLVSQTPNTGELFFGEGSRLTVL.